This is a list of T cell receptor beta chains from one sample in a study of Ad26.COV2.S vaccination and SARS-CoV-2 variants. Sequencing used immunoSEQ multiplex PCR; TCRdb keeps in-frame clones, though not all of them. This sample has some 300,000 clones; around 84% occur once, and the top ten carry more than 1.5%. The material sequenced was peripheral blood, taken in a trial of Ad26.COV2.S vaccine versus placebo. The receptors shown here come from a person between 18 and 65 years old who received the Ad26.COV2.S COVID-19 vaccine or a placebo. The CDR3 runs from the conserved cysteine through the conserved F or W. D genes are given only for firm matches. Only part of the rows carry a size: once, few, many, or a class if the clone is expanded.

cdr3_length j_call d_call v_call clone_size cdr3_nt cdr3_aa
13 TRBJ2-5 TRBD2 TRBV7-2 . TGTGCCAGCAGCTTAACCGGGGGGGAGACCCAGTACTTC CASSLTGGETQYF
13 TRBJ2-7 TRBD1 TRBV10-2 . TGCGCCAGCAGCCGGGACAGTGTCTACGAGCAGTACTTC CASSRDSVYEQYF
15 TRBJ1-2 . TRBV30 . TGTGCCTGGGACATAGGAACAGGGCGGCACTATGGCTACACCTTC CAWDIGTGRHYGYTF
15 TRBJ1-1 . TRBV5-4 . TGTGCCAGCAGCTCTGAGAAGCGGGGAAACACTGAAGCTTTCTTT CASSSEKRGNTEAFF
13 TRBJ2-1 . TRBV2 . TGTGCCAGCAGTGTAAATCTTAGCAATGAGCAGTTCTTC CASSVNLSNEQFF
15 TRBJ2-1 TRBD2 TRBV30 . TGTGCCTGGGGCAAAGGGCGGGGGGATCGAGATGAGCAGTTCTTC CAWGKGRGDRDEQFF
12 TRBJ1-1 . TRBV2 . TGTGCCAGCAGTCCGGACCTACTTGAAGCTTTCTTT CASSPDLLEAFF
14 TRBJ2-7 . TRBV11-2 . TGTGCCAGCAGCTTAGGGACAAATGTTTACGAGCAGTACTTC CASSLGTNVYEQYF
15 TRBJ2-1 . TRBV18 . TGTGCCAGCTCACCGCTCGGGGTCTCCTACAATGAGCAGTTCTTC CASSPLGVSYNEQFF
15 TRBJ2-5 TRBD2 TRBV3-1/TRBV3-2 . TGTGCCAGCAGTTACCGGACGGGGGGGCAAGAGACCCAGTACTTC CASSYRTGGQETQYF
13 TRBJ1-1 . TRBV6-5 few TGTGCCAGCAGCACGGGGGTTAGCACTGAAGCTTTCTTT CASSTGVSTEAFF
14 TRBJ2-2 . TRBV24-1 once TGTGCCACCAGTGCTAGGAGTAACACCGGGGAGCTGTTTTTT CATSARSNTGELFF
14 TRBJ1-2 TRBD1 TRBV5-6 . TGTGCCAGCAGCCCTGACAGGGGGCCCTATGGCTACACCTTC CASSPDRGPYGYTF
13 TRBJ1-2 . TRBV30 once TGTGCCTGGAGACTTCAGGGTCCCTATGGCTACACCTTC CAWRLQGPYGYTF
13 TRBJ2-7 TRBD1 TRBV4-3 . TGCGCCAGCAGCCAGACAGGGGAGTACGAGCAGTACTTC CASSQTGEYEQYF
14 TRBJ2-7 . TRBV7-6 . TGTGCCAGCAGCCCGGACAGACTCTCCTACGAGCAGTACTTC CASSPDRLSYEQYF
11 TRBJ2-1 TRBD2 TRBV19 . TGTGCCAGTTCCCGGGGGGATGAGCAGTTCTTC CASSRGDEQFF
16 TRBJ2-3 . TRBV19 . TGTGCCAGTAGCAGGAAGCGACTGACGGAAAGAGATACGCAGTATTTT CASSRKRLTERDTQYF
13 TRBJ2-2 . TRBV6-1 . TGTGCCAGCAGTGAGGTACCGGCCGGGGAGCTGTTTTTT CASSEVPAGELFF
14 TRBJ1-2 TRBD1 TRBV30 few TGTGCCTGGAGTGCGGACAGGGGGCAAGGGGGCTACACCTTC CAWSADRGQGGYTF
16 TRBJ2-1 . TRBV2 few TGTGCCAGCAGTGAAAGGGGGACGAGCTCCTACAATGAGCAGTTCTTC CASSERGTSSYNEQFF
14 TRBJ1-1 TRBD1 TRBV2 . TGTGCCAGCAGTCCCCGACAGGGAACGGGCGAAGCTTTCTTT CASSPRQGTGEAFF
19 TRBJ2-2 TRBD2 TRBV7-8 . TGTGCCAGCAGCTCCCAAGGCCCCTGGCGGGGGGGCCGGGTCGGGGAGCTGTTTTTT CASSSQGPWRGGRVGELFF
15 TRBJ2-3 TRBD1 TRBV6-5 . TGTGCCAGCAGTAGGACAGGGTGGAACACAGATACGCAGTATTTT CASSRTGWNTDTQYF
15 TRBJ2-7 . TRBV15 . TGTGCCACCAGCAGAGATCCTGGGCGGGTCTACGAGCAGTACTTC CATSRDPGRVYEQYF
16 TRBJ2-2 TRBD2 TRBV5-6 . TGTGCCAGCAGCTTGGACGTAGCGGGGTACACCGGGGAGCTGTTTTTT CASSLDVAGYTGELFF
15 TRBJ1-2 . TRBV5-5 . TGTGCCAGCAGCTTAGCTACAGGGAACGACTATGGCTACACCTTC CASSLATGNDYGYTF